This entry concerns a single TCR beta chain. Its antigen remains undetermined. No base quality values were provided; no much bigger clone lies one nucleotide off. These data originate in a study of T cell clones after liver transplantation (dated by TCRdb to the late 2010s). Some background on the complete study: Samples were obtained from ITN030ST, a randomized trial in which withdrawal of immunosuppression was attempted within 2 years of liver transplantation. Donor-reactive T cell clones were identified by TCRbeta sequencing following a pre-transplant mixed lymphocyte reaction and were subsequently tracked in post-transplant blood. As an antigen-independent comparator for the donor-reactive sequences, third party-reactive TCRbeta sequences from pre-transplant MLRs were identified as well. Three of the eight recipients were HCV-positive; the others were transplanted for non-autoimmune, non-viral indications. No induction therapy was given to the subjects, and standard immunosuppression was administered until randomization at 12-24 months post-transplant. To count as tolerant, a recipient had to stay completely off immunosuppression for at least one year without liver enzymes climbing beyond twice the upper limit of normal. Blood samples were collected pre-transplant, then pre-randomization ahead of withdrawal, and finally post-randomization once withdrawal had either been completed or failed. Of the 8 liver transplant recipients making up the studied cohort, 3 were classified as tolerant and 5 as non-tolerant. Overall study outcomes, separate from this receptor: Circulating donor-reactive CD4 TCRbeta sequences fell significantly post-transplant in 5 of 8 subjects, irrespective of tolerance or HCV status. After accounting for repertoire turnover, donor-reactive detection was significantly reduced in 7 of 8 subjects for CD4 and 8 of 8 for CD8. A greater decline was seen for donor-reactive sequences than for third party-reactive sequences, suggesting partial antigen-specific deletion unrelated to withdrawal success. Since no allograft tissue specimens were available, donor-reactive T cells may have migrated into the graft instead of being deleted. In a couple of subjects, low numbers of available donor cells limited the measurable donor-reactive repertoire. Because of small, heterogeneous patient numbers and non-standardized post-transplant time points, the conclusions were only preliminary.

The sample's time point label, in plain terms: pre-transplant. Thawed unstimulated PBMCs were stained for CD3, CD4 and CD8 and FACS-sorted into CD3+CD4+ and CD3+CD8+ populations. Randomization to immunosuppression withdrawal applied to every one of the 8 studied subjects. The Qiagen DNeasy Blood and Tissue Kit was used to isolate genomic DNA. Using immunoSEQ, frozen genomic DNA was subjected to high-throughput TCRbeta CDR3 sequencing, a process that included PCR amplification, mapping, bias correction and internal controls. For the original study's pipeline: Only productive rearrangements were retained, and each unique TCRbeta sequence was defined by its CDR3 nucleotide sequence together with its V and J gene. A sequence counted as donor-reactive only if the sequence showed at least 5-fold expansion in CFSE-low cells compared with unstimulated pre-transplant cells and had a frequency of at least 0.01%. Per-subject minimum frequency thresholds, based on the lowest-template unstimulated sample, ensured at least 90% detection power. Jensen-Shannon divergence between the top 1000 TCRbeta sequences post- versus pre-transplant served as the measure of repertoire turnover. Two-sided Fisher's exact tests were used to test for changes in the detection of donor-reactive sequences. The immuneACCESS repertoire file appears here via TCRdb, limited to in-frame rearrangements. These files lack a portion of the clones; in checked studies, under half of the deficit traces to unresolved V genes, and the cause of the others is not known. For V, J and clone size, that table is used; D and trimming come from the DNA. The sample table lists nearly 55,000 clones, 65% to 85% of them with a count of one. The ten largest clonotypes hold over 7% of the sample.

The clonotype was recovered from a human donor who received a liver transplant. Sequencing used CD4+ T cells from blood, obtained before liver transplant.

The CDR3 protein: CANSDRRFSGNTIYF. The DNA reads TGTGCCAACTCGGACAGAAGGTTCTCTGGAAACACCATATATTTT. Rearrangement joined TRBV18 to TRBJ1-3, with a tentative D gene TRBD1 over 6 matching bases. Trimming at the junction amounts to 10 bases on V and 0 bases on J, and the germline ends lie 16 bases apart. The CDR3 holds 15 amino acids from the cysteine to the phenylalanine. The kept DNA is CDR3 alone, 45 bases in frame from the first base. The germline V gene gives CDR1 as KGHSH and CDR2 as LQKENI.